The 32 T cell receptor beta chains given below trace back to one sample, sequenced in a study of vaccination and CD4 T cells after COVID-19. Treatment denoted: roughly nine-day PBMC culture with coronavirus spike peptide pools or control peptides (ViraFEST assay). The antigens for these receptors are not known. Cultured CD4+ T cells had their DNA profiled by the Oncomine TCR Beta short-read assay. Using its own MiXCR run on the PCR reads, TCRdb lists one record per CDR3 protein. Here the sample spans some 13,000 distinct CDR3 sequences, about 56% being singletons. The sequenced material came from CD4+ T cells from blood, cultured in vitro. These receptor sequences come from a human donor who had recovered from COVID-19.

This clonotype has a handful of counts. V is TRBV30 and J is TRBJ1-3, with 9 bases that match TRBD1. Trimming cost V 2 bases and J 3 bases; bases outside gene matches: 8. Germline-derived CDR1 and CDR2 are GTSNPN and SVGIG (reference sequence). The CDR3 runs to 16 residues. CDR3 loop: CAWSPGQGPYGNTIYF. CDR3 DNA sequence: TGTGCCTGGAGTCCGGGACAGGGTCCCTATGGAAACACCATATATTTT. The whole variable domain, filled in from reference TRBV30 and TRBJ1-3, reads SQTIHQWPATLVQPVGSPLSLECTVEGTSNPNLYWYRQAAGRGLQLLFYSVGIGQISSEVPQNLSASRPQDRQFILSSKKLLLSDSGFYLCAWSPGQGPYGNTIYFGEGSWLTVV.

By share of the sample, this clonotype is medium-sized (0.01 to 0.1%). The genes are TRBV7-2 and TRBJ1-6; TRBD1 agrees at 7 bases. Germline V gene lookup returns CDR1 SGHTA and CDR2 FQGNSA. V gave up 5 bases and J gave up 10 bases; unmatched junction bases: 8. CDR3 size: 14 residues. DNA of the CDR3: TGTGCCAGCAGCATGCAGGCACAGGGGTCACCCCTCCACTTT. It is translated as CASSMQAQGSPLHF.

J is TRBJ1-5 and V is TRBV6-5, with D uncertain. This CDR3 spans 15 amino acids. Germline V gene lookup returns CDR1 MNHEY and CDR2 SVGAGI. V was pared by 2 bases and J by 4 bases, with 12 bases between. CDR3 in amino acids: CASSYRRQPNQPQHF. The CDR3 region has the DNA TGTGCCAGCAGTTACCGTAGGCAGCCAAATCAGCCCCAGCATTTT.

This clonotype was observed a single time. This sequence joins TRBV5-1 and TRBJ2-7; D possibly corresponds to TRBD1 (6 bases). V dropped 0 bases and J dropped 1 base, with 11 bases sitting between them. The CDR3 totals 15 residues. Germline CDR1 and CDR2: SGHRS and YFSETQ. CDR3 coding DNA: TGCGCCAGCAGCTTGGTAAGGGGGTCTTCCTACGAGCAGTACTTC. Translation gives CASSLVRGSSYEQYF.

The chain recombines TRBV6-2 or TRBV6-3 with TRBJ2-3, with 9 bases fitting TRBD2. Germline V CDR1 and CDR2: MNHEY, SVGEGT. J lost 0 bases, V lost 8 bases, and 9 bases had no gene match. The CDR3 has 16 residues. The chain's CDR3 is CASVSGRGGSTDTQYF. CDR3 DNA sequence: TGTGCCAGCGTGTCGGGGCGGGGGGGAAGCACAGATACGCAGTATTTT.

This clonotype was counted a few times. V gene TRBV6-1 combines with J gene TRBJ2-3; TRBD1 aligns across 7 bases. CDR3 size: 13 residues. Germline trimming cut 8 bases from V and 6 bases from J; bases unmatched to any gene: 8. Germline V gene lookup returns CDR1 MNHNS and CDR2 SASEGT. The CDR3 protein is CASYRDSGDTQYF. For the CDR3, the DNA is TGTGCCAGCTATAGGGACAGTGGGGATACGCAGTATTTT.

As DNA, the CDR3 is TGTGCCAGCAGTAGGGGCAGGGCTGGAAACACCATATATTTT. This codes for CASSRGRAGNTIYF. V is TRBV25-1 and J is TRBJ1-3, with a possible D match to TRBD1 (5 bases). V lost 5 bases to trimming and J lost 2 bases, with 10 bases between them. This CDR3 spans 14 amino acids. Germline values: CDR1 MGHDK, CDR2 SYGVNS.

This rearrangement joins TRBV11-3 to TRBJ2-2; 13 nucleotides line up with TRBD2. Germline-derived CDR1 and CDR2 are SGHNT and YENEEA. The CDR3 has 15 residues. Trimming at V came to 4 bases and at J to 6 bases, leaving 2 bases not matched to a gene. The CDR3 DNA sequence: TGTGCCAGCAGCTGGACTAGCGGGAGTTCCGGGGAGCTGTTTTTT. Its translation: CASSWTSGSSGELFF.

Written as DNA, the CDR3 is TGTGCCAGCAGCTTATGGGGGGGCGAGACCCAGTACTTC. Translated: CASSLWGGETQYF. The V call is TRBV7-2, the J call TRBJ2-5; D may be TRBD2 (7 bases). The CDR3 length is 13 residues. Germline loops: CDR1 SGHTA, CDR2 FQGNSA. Trimming shortened V by 2 bases and J by 5 bases, and 9 bases separated the two germline ends. Filled out from reference TRBV7-2 and TRBJ2-5, the complete variable domain reads GAGVSQSPSNKVTEKGKDVELRCDPISGHTALYWYRQSLGQGLEFLIYFQGNSAPDKSGLPSDRFSAERTGGSVSTLTIQRTQQEDSAVYLCASSLWGGETQYFGPGTRLLVL.

The chain has TRBV11-3 and TRBJ2-5; D gene uncertain. The CDR3 loop spans 14 amino acids. V lost 1 base and J 1 base, leaving 7 bases between the germline ends. Germline V gene sequence: CDR1 SGHNT, CDR2 YENEEA. The CDR3 sequence: CASSLGTAQETQYF. The CDR3 region has the DNA TGTGCCAGCAGCTTAGGTACAGCCCAAGAGACCCAGTACTTC. The full variable domain, completed using reference TRBV11-3 and TRBJ2-5, is EAGVVQSPRYKIIEKKQPVAFWCNPISGHNTLYWYLQNLGQGPELLIRYENEEAVDDSQLPKDRFSAERLKGVDSTLKIQPAELGDSAVYLCASSLGTAQETQYFGPGTRLLVL.

This chain uses TRBV20-1 with TRBJ1-5; no firm D call. Germline CDR1 and CDR2: DFQATT and SNEGSKA (reference sequence). This CDR3 has 15 residues. V was cut by 1 base and J by 0 bases, with 10 bases left in between. The CDR3 reads CSARASSYSNQPQHF. DNA for the CDR3: TGCAGTGCTAGAGCTTCATCCTATAGCAATCAGCCCCAGCATTTT.

The chain links TRBV5-8 to TRBJ2-6; possibly TRBD1 for D (5 bases). V was pared by 4 bases and J by 5 bases, with 13 bases between. Per the germline V gene, CDR1 is SGHTS and CDR2 is YDEGEE. The CDR3 has 15 residues. In DNA form, the CDR3 reads TGTGCCAGCAGCGCCAGGGTGGGGCGGGCCAACGTCCTGACTTTC. Translating gives CASSARVGRANVLTF.

Only one count was recorded for this clonotype. J is TRBJ1-2 and V is TRBV6-5; 7 positions agree with TRBD1. The CDR3 length is 14 residues. Germline V gene sequence: CDR1 MNHEY, CDR2 SVGAGI. The V and J ends lost 0 bases and 8 bases, in that order; junction bases with no gene match: 6. CDR3 bases: TGTGCCAGCAGTTACTCCCGGTCACAGGGGGGCTACACCTTC. Translating it yields CASSYSRSQGGYTF.

This sequence joins TRBV2 and TRBJ2-3; 8 bases map to TRBD2. Germline CDR1 is SNHLY and CDR2 is FYNNEI. V shed 4 bases and J 2 bases; nucleotides not matched to a gene: 2. The CDR3 spans 14 residues. CDR3 coding DNA: TGTGCCAGCAGTGCACTAGCGGCCACAGATACGCAGTATTTT. Translating gives CASSALAATDTQYF. The full variable domain, its missing parts supplied by reference TRBV2 and TRBJ2-3, is EPEVTQTPSHQVTQMGQEVILRCVPISNHLYFYWYRQILGQKVEFLVSFYNNEISEKSEIFDDQFSVERPDGSNFTLKIRSTKLEDSAMYFCASSALAATDTQYFGPGTRLTVL.

This clonotype came up a few times. V is TRBV27 and J is TRBJ1-6, with TRBD1 matching 7 bases. Germline V lookup: CDR1 MNHEY, CDR2 SMNVEV (reference sequence). The CDR3 length is 15 residues. The V segment lost 5 bases and the J segment 7 bases; nucleotides outside the gene matches: 8. The CDR3 loop is CASSPPKGANSPLHF. The CDR3 region has the DNA TGTGCCAGCAGTCCACCGAAGGGGGCGAATTCACCCCTCCACTTT.

The genes are TRBV5-1 and TRBJ2-7; TRBD2 is a possible D gene (7 bases). V was clipped by 3 bases and J by 2 bases, with 15 bases between them. The germline V gene has CDR1 SGHRS and CDR2 YFSETQ. The CDR3 is made up of 15 amino acids. The CDR3: CASSSRGGSPYEQYF. The CDR3 coding sequence is TGCGCCAGCAGCTCCCGCGGGGGCTCTCCCTACGAGCAGTACTTC. The entire variable domain, with the rest obtained from reference TRBV5-1 and TRBJ2-7, is as follows: KAGVTQTPRYLIKTRGQQVTLSCSPISGHRSVSWYQQTPGQGLQFLFEYFSETQRNKGNFPGRFSGRQFSNSRSEMNVSTLELGDSALYLCASSSRGGSPYEQYFGPGTRLTVT.

The CDR3 sequence: CATSDPLAGGKETQYF. The CDR3 DNA is TGTGCCACCAGTGATCCCCTGGCGGGAGGGAAAGAGACCCAGTACTTC. The rearrangement joins TRBV24-1 to TRBJ2-5; TRBD2 aligns across 9 bases. The CDR3 length is 16 residues. V lost 3 bases to trimming and J lost 3 bases; unmatched junction nucleotides: 7. Germline V gene sequence: CDR1 KGHDR, CDR2 SFDVKD.

This chain connects TRBV19 to TRBJ1-1; TRBD1 is a possible D gene (5 bases). Germline values: CDR1 LNHDA, CDR2 SQIVND (reference sequence). The CDR3 loop spans 16 amino acids. The germline V and J ends were trimmed by 6 bases and 1 base, with 18 bases remaining between them. The CDR3 nucleotides are TGTGCCAGTAGGTCTCGTTCGGGACGCACGAACACTGAAGCTTTCTTT. This codes for CASRSRSGRTNTEAFF.

This rearrangement joins TRBV24-1 to TRBJ2-3; D call uncertain. With 1 base removed from V and 4 bases from J, the gap between germline ends came to 2 bases. CDR1 and CDR2 from the germline V gene are KGHDR and SFDVKD. The CDR3 consists of 12 residues. CDR3 nucleotide sequence: TGTGCCACCAGTGATTTCGCAGATACGCAGTATTTT. This gives the protein CATSDFADTQYF.

This sequence joins TRBV6-2 or TRBV6-3 and TRBJ1-2; no clear D gene. The ends were cut back, 0 bases at V and 4 bases at J, with 6 bases in the middle. This CDR3 comprises 13 residues. In germline, CDR1 is MNHEY, CDR2 SVGEGT. As DNA, the CDR3 is TGTGCCAGCAGTTACTCGCAGAGCTATGGCTACACCTTC. This gives the protein CASSYSQSYGYTF.

The rearrangement links TRBV7-2 to TRBJ1-3; D is unresolved. The V and J ends lost 3 bases and 4 bases respectively, with 7 bases between them. Germline values: CDR1 SGHTA, CDR2 FQGNSA. The CDR3 has 13 amino acids. The CDR3 spells CASSFLPGNTIYF. CDR3 bases: TGTGCCAGCAGCTTTCTTCCGGGAAACACCATATATTTT.

The CDR3 DNA sequence: TGTGCCAGCAGCCCCCCTAATGGGGATAGCTACACCTTC. Amino acid sequence: CASSPPNGDSYTF. The chain links TRBV11-3 to TRBJ1-2, with D hard to call. This CDR3 region has 13 residues. CDR1 SGHNT and CDR2 YENEEA come from the germline V gene. The V end was cut by 5 bases, the J end by 9 bases, with 16 bases between.

The rearrangement joins TRBV21-1 to TRBJ1-1; the table names TRBD1, a call not compared with the DNA. TRBV21-1 is tagged as a pseudogene. The CDR3 totals 17 residues. CDR3 sequence reads: CASSKAPDRAANTEAFF. The CDR3 DNA reads as TGTGCCAGCAGCAAAGCTCCGGACAGGGCCGCCAACACTGAAGCTTTCTTT.

The CDR3, as DNA: TGCAGTGCCCGAAGGGGGGGGGCTCCCAATGAGCAGTTCTTC. It encodes CSARRGGAPNEQFF. The chain uses TRBV20-1 and TRBJ2-1; maybe TRBD2 (7 bases). Deletions cut 6 bases from V and 6 bases from J, with 18 bases between. The CDR3 is 14 amino acids. Germline V gene data show CDR1 as DFQATT and CDR2 as SNEGSKA (reference sequence).

The chain links TRBV7-2 to TRBJ1-3; 8 bases are a match to TRBD1. Trimming at V came to 1 base and at J to 4 bases, leaving 6 bases not matched to a gene. The germline V gene encodes CDR1 SGHTA and CDR2 FQGNSA. This CDR3 contains 16 residues. In DNA form, the CDR3 reads TGTGCCAGCAGCTTAGGAGGGACAGGACTGGGAAACACCATATATTTT. Protein sequence: CASSLGGTGLGNTIYF.

This CDR3 is CASSQVGGWGTGELFF. DNA of the CDR3: TGTGCCAGCAGCCAAGTAGGGGGTTGGGGCACCGGGGAGCTGTTTTTT. The chain uses TRBV4-2 and TRBJ2-2; D is possibly TRBD1 (6 bases). The V end lost 1 base, the J end lost 4 bases, and 13 bases lay between the germline ends. CDR1 is LGHNA, CDR2 YNFKEQ, per germline. This CDR3 contains 16 residues.

The chain is built from TRBV28 and TRBJ1-2; D perhaps matches TRBD1 (5 bases). The CDR3 has 16 amino acids. Per germline, CDR1 MDHEN and CDR2 SYDVKM. V shed 2 bases and J shed 1 base, with 14 bases lying between them. The chain's CDR3 is CASSLVGDPSNYGYTF. In DNA form, the CDR3 reads TGTGCCAGCAGTTTAGTAGGGGACCCTAGTAACTATGGCTACACCTTC.

This clonotype turned up a few times. The chain uses TRBV6-5 and TRBJ2-1, with TRBD2 matching over 9 bases. Germline loops: CDR1 MNHEY, CDR2 SVGAGI. This CDR3 has 15 amino acids. V shed 1 base, J shed 8 bases, and the junction held 6 bases outside the gene matches. The CDR3 reads CASSYWAGGSDEQFF. The CDR3 DNA follows: TGTGCCAGCAGTTACTGGGCGGGGGGGAGCGATGAGCAGTTCTTC.

The chain joins TRBV20-1 to TRBJ2-3; 11 bases fit TRBD2. The CDR3 consists of 15 residues. Germline CDR1 reads DFQATT; CDR2 reads SNEGSKA (reference sequence). Trimming took 8 bases from V and 2 from J; bases not matched to a gene: 9. The CDR3 is CSTFTSGGPTDTQYF. The CDR3 DNA is TGCAGTACCTTTACTAGCGGGGGACCCACAGATACGCAGTATTTT.

This sequence joins TRBV7-9 and TRBJ1-4; maybe TRBD1 (5 bases). Germline V gives CDR1 SEHNR, CDR2 FQNEAQ (reference sequence). Trimming pared 3 bases from V and 10 bases from J, leaving 18 bases between. This CDR3 is built from 15 residues. In nucleotides, the CDR3 is TGTGCCAGCAGCTTCAAGGGACCTACAGAGGGAAAACTGTTTTTT. This sequence encodes CASSFKGPTEGKLFF.

V is TRBV11-3 and J is TRBJ2-6; D remains ambiguous. The V end lost 2 bases, the J end lost 1 base, and 6 bases lay between the germline ends. There are 15 residues in the CDR3. The germline V gene has CDR1 SGHNT and CDR2 YENEEA. CDR3 amino acids: CASSLFGSGANVLTF. The DNA for the CDR3 is TGTGCCAGCAGCTTATTTGGATCTGGGGCCAACGTCCTGACTTTC.

In this sample, this clonotype turned up a few times. This rearrangement joins TRBV20-1 to TRBJ2-7, with D uncertain. Germline CDR1 and CDR2: DFQATT and SNEGSKA (reference sequence). V was pared by 6 bases and J by 0 bases, with 18 bases between. The CDR3 sequence is 15 residues long. CDR3 protein: CSATRRVESSYEQYF. The CDR3 nucleotides read TGCAGTGCGACGAGAAGGGTAGAGAGCTCCTACGAGCAGTACTTC.